This T cell receptor beta chain was sequenced during a study of blood T cell repertoires in COVID-19. About the study: Samples representing acute and convalescent COVID-19 were sourced from the United States, Italy and Spain. T cells, B-cell-depleted T cells, or PBMCs supplied cDNA or gDNA.

V trimming: 4 bases; J trimming: 0 bases; junction bases outside the gene matches: 13. Germline CDR1 SGDLS, CDR2 YYNGEE. CDR3 length: 19 residues. This clone appeared a few times. In the original processing: Researchers report that nucleated cell counts were estimated from reference gene primer amplification. Sequencing was performed with immunoSEQ multiplex PCR; in TCRdb, only in-frame clones are kept and a portion is missing. Clonal size and the V and J genes are those of that table, whereas D and trimming came from the DNA. The data hold some 150,000 clones, with around four fifths observed a single time.

The sequence was obtained from a human donor in a cohort sampled during active COVID-19. This chain uses TRBV9 with TRBJ2-5; the match to TRBD2 covers 12 bases. Specimen: peripheral blood. CDR3 residues: CASSPRPGLAGQYQETQYF. CDR3 nucleotides: TGTGCCAGCAGCCCACGTCCGGGACTAGCGGGCCAATACCAAGAGACCCAGTACTTC.